These T cell receptor beta chains were read from a single sample in a study of cytomegalovirus exposure and HLA in healthy donors. Only in-frame clones appear in the TCRdb table, and some are missing; sequencing was by immunoSEQ multiplex PCR. This sample carries 150,000 to 200,000 clones, 60% to 85% of them seen once, and the ten largest clones take 2.5% to 3.5%. Sequencing was done on a sample of PBMCs. Source of these receptors: a woman between 45 and 60 years old in good health and CMV-seropositive. The CDR3 runs from the conserved cysteine through the conserved F or W. A D gene is named only where the DNA matches it firmly. Clone sizes are given selectively: once, few, many, or a class where the clone is expanded.

clone size: once; J gene: TRBJ2-1; V gene: TRBV5-6; D gene: TRBD1; CDR3 protein: CASSPYIRDRGYNEQFF; CDR3 DNA: TGTGCCAGCAGCCCTTATATTCGGGACAGGGGGTACAATGAGCAGTTCTTC
clone size: NA; J gene: TRBJ1-6; V gene: TRBV30; D gene: NA; CDR3 protein: CAWNPLGWAGSNSPLHF; CDR3 DNA: TGTGCCTGGAACCCCCTCGGCTGGGCAGGGTCGAATTCACCCCTCCACTTT
clone size: once; J gene: TRBJ1-1; V gene: TRBV7-9; D gene: NA; CDR3 protein: CASSSPQKRGDTEAFF; CDR3 DNA: TGTGCCAGCAGCTCTCCCCAAAAGCGGGGGGACACTGAAGCTTTCTTT
clone size: NA; J gene: TRBJ2-5; V gene: TRBV9; D gene: TRBD2; CDR3 protein: CASSPGTSGGSQETQYF; CDR3 DNA: TGTGCCAGCAGCCCCGGGACTAGCGGGGGGTCCCAAGAGACCCAGTACTTC
clone size: few; J gene: TRBJ2-3; V gene: TRBV7-3; D gene: NA; CDR3 protein: CASSLNKNTDTQYF; CDR3 DNA: TGTGCCAGCAGCTTAAACAAAAACACAGATACGCAGTATTTT
clone size: NA; J gene: TRBJ1-4; V gene: TRBV30; D gene: NA; CDR3 protein: CAWSVRGRGYKLFF; CDR3 DNA: TGTGCCTGGAGTGTACGGGGGAGGGGATATAAACTGTTTTTT
clone size: few; J gene: TRBJ1-4; V gene: TRBV19; D gene: NA; CDR3 protein: CASSLLTGTLNEKLFF; CDR3 DNA: TGTGCCAGTAGTCTCCTAACGGGGACTTTGAATGAAAAACTGTTTTTT
clone size: NA; J gene: TRBJ1-1; V gene: TRBV25-1; D gene: TRBD1; CDR3 protein: CASSITGGSTEAFF; CDR3 DNA: TGTGCCAGCAGTATCACAGGGGGCTCAACTGAAGCTTTCTTT
clone size: few; J gene: TRBJ2-7; V gene: TRBV2; D gene: TRBD1; CDR3 protein: CASSEQGASYEQYF; CDR3 DNA: TGTGCCAGCAGTGAACAGGGGGCCTCCTACGAGCAGTACTTC
clone size: NA; J gene: TRBJ2-5; V gene: TRBV15; D gene: NA; CDR3 protein: CATSRDRDLMAQYF; CDR3 DNA: TGTGCCACCAGCAGAGATCGGGATCTCATGGCCCAGTACTTC
clone size: NA; J gene: TRBJ1-2; V gene: TRBV19; D gene: NA; CDR3 protein: CASSTLWDTHGYTF; CDR3 DNA: TGTGCCAGTAGTACGCTTTGGGACACACATGGCTACACCTTC
clone size: NA; J gene: TRBJ2-1; V gene: TRBV11-2; D gene: TRBD1; CDR3 protein: CASSGRQGYNEQFF; CDR3 DNA: TGTGCCAGCAGCGGGCGACAGGGTTACAATGAGCAGTTCTTC
clone size: NA; J gene: TRBJ2-5; V gene: TRBV9; D gene: NA; CDR3 protein: CASDAGGAEGETQYF; CDR3 DNA: TGTGCCTCTGACGCCGGAGGGGCCGAAGGGGAGACCCAGTACTTC
clone size: few; J gene: TRBJ2-1; V gene: TRBV19; D gene: NA; CDR3 protein: CASSTPLPGSTEQFF; CDR3 DNA: TGTGCCAGTAGTACCCCGCTCCCAGGGTCGACTGAGCAGTTCTTC
clone size: once; J gene: TRBJ2-7; V gene: TRBV5-8; D gene: NA; CDR3 protein: CASSPRQGSSYEQYF; CDR3 DNA: TGTGCCAGCAGCCCCAGGCAGGGGAGCTCCTACGAGCAGTACTTC
clone size: NA; J gene: TRBJ1-1; V gene: TRBV27; D gene: TRBD1; CDR3 protein: CASSPGTGVNTEAFF; CDR3 DNA: TGTGCCAGCAGTCCCGGGACAGGGGTGAACACTGAAGCTTTCTTT
clone size: NA; J gene: TRBJ1-2; V gene: TRBV5-1; D gene: NA; CDR3 protein: CASSLERSGGYTF; CDR3 DNA: TGCGCCAGCAGCTTGGAACGCAGCGGAGGCTACACCTTC
clone size: NA; J gene: TRBJ1-1; V gene: TRBV5-1; D gene: TRBD1; CDR3 protein: CASSFRPGQEPISGTEAFF; CDR3 DNA: TGCGCCAGCAGCTTCCGCCCGGGACAGGAACCAATAAGTGGGACTGAAGCTTTCTTT
clone size: NA; J gene: TRBJ1-2; V gene: TRBV5-4; D gene: NA; CDR3 protein: CASSFPTENYGYTF; CDR3 DNA: TGTGCCAGCAGCTTTCCCACTGAGAATTATGGCTACACCTTC
clone size: NA; J gene: TRBJ2-2; V gene: TRBV19; D gene: NA; CDR3 protein: CASSIWAPSPANTGELFF; CDR3 DNA: TGTGCCAGTAGTATTTGGGCACCATCTCCCGCGAACACCGGGGAGCTGTTTTTT
clone size: NA; J gene: TRBJ1-2; V gene: TRBV5-4; D gene: TRBD1; CDR3 protein: CASSSSGQGNYGYTF; CDR3 DNA: TGTGCCAGCAGCTCTTCCGGACAGGGTAACTATGGCTACACCTTC
clone size: NA; J gene: TRBJ1-3; V gene: TRBV12-5; D gene: NA; CDR3 protein: CASGLTGSGNTIYF; CDR3 DNA: TGTGCTAGTGGTTTGACCGGGTCTGGAAACACCATATATTTT
clone size: NA; J gene: TRBJ1-5; V gene: TRBV18; D gene: NA; CDR3 protein: CASSPGGAANQPQHF; CDR3 DNA: TGTGCCAGCTCACCAGGGGGCGCGGCCAATCAGCCCCAGCATTTT
clone size: NA; J gene: TRBJ1-5; V gene: TRBV5-1; D gene: NA; CDR3 protein: CASSLQRKGSNQPQHF; CDR3 DNA: TGCGCCAGCAGCTTGCAGAGGAAAGGTAGCAATCAGCCCCAGCATTTT
clone size: NA; J gene: TRBJ1-2; V gene: TRBV5-1; D gene: TRBD1; CDR3 protein: CASSQGQIYGYTF; CDR3 DNA: TGCGCCAGCAGCCAGGGACAGATCTATGGCTACACCTTC
clone size: few; J gene: TRBJ2-7; V gene: TRBV30; D gene: TRBD2; CDR3 protein: CAWRSWTSGAYEQYF; CDR3 DNA: TGTGCCTGGAGGTCCTGGACGAGCGGGGCATACGAGCAGTACTTC
clone size: NA; J gene: TRBJ2-2; V gene: TRBV15; D gene: NA; CDR3 protein: CATSRVGAGLAGELFF; CDR3 DNA: TGTGCCACCAGCAGAGTGGGGGCAGGGTTGGCCGGGGAGCTGTTTTTT
clone size: NA; J gene: TRBJ2-3; V gene: TRBV27; D gene: NA; CDR3 protein: CASSFQGTDTQYF; CDR3 DNA: TGTGCCAGCAGTTTCCAGGGAACAGATACGCAGTATTTT
clone size: once; J gene: TRBJ2-1; V gene: TRBV7-8; D gene: NA; CDR3 protein: CASSLGRANEQFF; CDR3 DNA: TGTGCCAGCAGCTTGGGCCGAGCCAATGAGCAGTTCTTC
clone size: once; J gene: TRBJ2-5; V gene: TRBV7-3; D gene: NA; CDR3 protein: CASTSPDSQETQYF; CDR3 DNA: TGTGCCAGCACGAGCCCGGACAGCCAAGAGACCCAGTACTTC
clone size: NA; J gene: TRBJ1-5; V gene: TRBV30; D gene: TRBD1; CDR3 protein: CAWTQGGSNQPQHF; CDR3 DNA: TGTGCCTGGACTCAGGGGGGTAGCAATCAGCCCCAGCATTTT
clone size: NA; J gene: TRBJ1-4; V gene: TRBV30; D gene: TRBD1; CDR3 protein: CAWSEQGVREKLFF; CDR3 DNA: TGTGCCTGGAGTGAACAGGGGGTGAGGGAAAAACTGTTTTTT
clone size: once; J gene: TRBJ2-1; V gene: TRBV7-8; D gene: TRBD1; CDR3 protein: CASSLAVEGQGDEQFF; CDR3 DNA: TGTGCCAGCAGCTTAGCGGTTGAAGGACAGGGGGATGAGCAGTTCTTC
clone size: once; J gene: TRBJ2-2; V gene: TRBV2; D gene: NA; CDR3 protein: CASSAGGIGTGELFF; CDR3 DNA: TGTGCCAGCAGTGCTGGGGGGATAGGGACCGGGGAGCTGTTTTTT
clone size: NA; J gene: TRBJ2-4; V gene: TRBV21-1; D gene: NA; CDR3 protein: CASSKGGRDRALAKNIQYF; CDR3 DNA: TGTGCCAGCAGCAAAGGGGGGAGGGACAGGGCCCTAGCTAAAAACATTCAGTACTTC
clone size: NA; J gene: TRBJ2-7; V gene: TRBV5-1; D gene: NA; CDR3 protein: CASSLEGPGEQYF; CDR3 DNA: TGCGCCAGCAGCTTGGAGGGGCCGGGCGAGCAGTACTTC
clone size: NA; J gene: TRBJ1-1; V gene: TRBV7-8; D gene: TRBD1; CDR3 protein: CASSLTGVTEAFF; CDR3 DNA: TGTGCCAGCAGCTTGACAGGGGTCACTGAAGCTTTCTTT
clone size: NA; J gene: TRBJ2-3; V gene: TRBV5-4; D gene: NA; CDR3 protein: CASSPLPTDTQYF; CDR3 DNA: TGTGCCAGCAGCCCCCTTCCCACAGATACGCAGTATTTT
clone size: NA; J gene: TRBJ1-1; V gene: TRBV27; D gene: NA; CDR3 protein: CASSLRGKGTEAFF; CDR3 DNA: TGTGCCAGCAGTTTGCGGGGTAAGGGGACTGAAGCTTTCTTT
clone size: NA; J gene: TRBJ2-1; V gene: TRBV5-1; D gene: TRBD2; CDR3 protein: CASSLAGGTYNEQFF; CDR3 DNA: TGCGCCAGCAGCTTAGCGGGGGGTACCTACAATGAGCAGTTCTTC
clone size: NA; J gene: TRBJ1-1; V gene: TRBV7-2; D gene: NA; CDR3 protein: CASSLGRGRLNTEAFF; CDR3 DNA: TGTGCCAGCAGCTTAGGGAGGGGAAGACTGAACACTGAAGCTTTCTTT
clone size: NA; J gene: TRBJ2-2; V gene: TRBV7-2; D gene: NA; CDR3 protein: CAGSLEAQRPSGELFF; CDR3 DNA: TGTGCCGGCAGCTTAGAGGCCCAGCGGCCAAGCGGGGAGCTGTTTTTT
clone size: NA; J gene: TRBJ2-5; V gene: TRBV7-3; D gene: TRBD2; CDR3 protein: CASSLIGSGGETQYF; CDR3 DNA: TGTGCCAGCAGCTTAATAGGTAGCGGGGGGGAGACCCAGTACTTC
clone size: NA; J gene: TRBJ2-5; V gene: TRBV7-9; D gene: TRBD1; CDR3 protein: CASSRDRGGETQYF; CDR3 DNA: TGTGCCAGCAGTCGAGACAGGGGCGGGGAGACCCAGTACTTC
clone size: NA; J gene: TRBJ1-2; V gene: TRBV6-6; D gene: NA; CDR3 protein: CASSYSNTDSIYGYTF; CDR3 DNA: TGTGCCAGCAGTTACTCGAATACGGACAGTATATATGGCTACACCTTC
clone size: NA; J gene: TRBJ1-4; V gene: TRBV7-8; D gene: NA; CDR3 protein: CASSLVGTRNEKLFF; CDR3 DNA: TGTGCCAGCAGCTTAGTGGGTACGAGGAATGAAAAACTGTTTTTT
clone size: few; J gene: TRBJ1-3; V gene: TRBV4-1; D gene: NA; CDR3 protein: CASSPRGNSGNTIYF; CDR3 DNA: TGCGCCAGCAGCCCCAGGGGAAATTCTGGAAACACCATATATTTT
clone size: NA; J gene: TRBJ2-7; V gene: TRBV5-1; D gene: NA; CDR3 protein: CASSSGVGWYKQYF; CDR3 DNA: TGCGCCAGCAGCTCTGGAGTGGGTTGGTACAAGCAGTACTTC
clone size: NA; J gene: TRBJ2-7; V gene: TRBV5-3; D gene: NA; CDR3 protein: CARSLRFKTVYSYEQYF; CDR3 DNA: TGTGCCAGAAGCTTGAGATTTAAGACAGTTTACTCCTACGAGCAGTACTTC
clone size: NA; J gene: TRBJ2-1; V gene: TRBV7-6; D gene: NA; CDR3 protein: CASSFTPARNEQFF; CDR3 DNA: TGTGCCAGCAGCTTTACGCCGGCGAGGAATGAGCAGTTCTTC
clone size: NA; J gene: TRBJ1-5; V gene: TRBV10-2; D gene: NA; CDR3 protein: CASSESISILSPQHF; CDR3 DNA: TGCGCCAGCAGTGAGTCGATCTCTATCCTAAGTCCCCAGCATTTT
clone size: few; J gene: TRBJ1-1; V gene: TRBV6-6; D gene: NA; CDR3 protein: CASSYSRQGTEAFF; CDR3 DNA: TGTGCCAGCAGTTACAGTCGTCAGGGCACTGAAGCTTTCTTT
clone size: once; J gene: TRBJ2-2; V gene: TRBV4-1; D gene: TRBD2; CDR3 protein: CASTIREGTRETGELFF; CDR3 DNA: TGCGCCAGCACTATTAGGGAGGGAACAAGGGAAACCGGGGAGCTGTTTTTT